The clone carrying this T cell receptor beta chain was recorded a few times. Antigen specificity is unknown. This sample is drawn from a study of blood T cells in healthy people across ages. A second 7 to 11 cycle PCR used barcoded and J-beta primers. The template-switch adaptor, which had 12 random nucleotides, put a tag on each cDNA molecule. TCRdb re-called the 5' RACE reads with MiXCR, one entry per CDR3 protein. The sample includes over 1.5 million distinct CDR3 sequences, roughly 49% of them seen just once. Each sample gave at least 6.5 million isolated PBMCs. Study observations and caveats: Age brought a roughly linear fall in TCR beta diversity measured per million T cells.

Germline V lookup: CDR1 SNHLY, CDR2 FYNNEI. With 11 bases removed from V and 3 bases from J, the gap between germline ends came to 13 bases. The CDR3 has 12 amino acids. Input material: blood. The chain joins TRBV2 to TRBJ1-2, with D unclear. This TCR was sampled from a woman in her 40s in good health. The CDR3 nucleotides read TGTGCCCTAAATCGGGCTGACTATGGCTACACCTTC. This sequence encodes CALNRADYGYTF.